This T cell receptor (beta chain) is from a study of Ad26.COV2.S vaccination and SARS-CoV-2 variants. At the level of the study: Administration of Ad26.COV2.S was intramuscular, either once or twice 56 days apart.

Stated treatment: around 19 received Ad26.COV2.S at low or high dose, single or two shots; 5 received placebo; per-sample allocation not given. The samples date from day 63 after the first vaccine or placebo injection. Libraries were prepared by immunoSEQ multiplex PCR; TCRdb keeps only in-frame clonotypes and omits some of them. Of around 300,000 clones in the sample, about 88% were seen once. The TCR comes from a person aged 18 to 59 who received the Ad26.COV2.S COVID-19 vaccine or a placebo. The sequenced sample was peripheral blood, obtained in a trial of Ad26.COV2.S vaccine versus placebo.

The CDR3, as DNA: TGTGCCAGCAGCGTAGGAGGCGGGATCACAGATACGCAGTATTTT. Residues: CASSVGGGITDTQYF. This chain links TRBV9 with TRBJ2-3, with TRBD2 as a possible D gene (6 bases). Germline V CDR1 and CDR2: SGDLS, YYNGEE. V lost 0 bases, J lost 2 bases, and 10 bases lay in between. This CDR3 comprises 15 residues.